Listed below are T cell receptor beta chains from one sample, sequenced in a study of CD8+CD57+ T cells in acquired aplastic anemia. Using its own MiXCR run on the reads, TCRdb lists one record per CDR3 protein. The sample shows about 220,000 distinct CDR3 sequences, around half of them seen only once. Sequencing input: sorted CD4+, CD8+, or CD8+CD57+ T cells (not recorded which) from PBMCs. These receptors all stem from a human donor with aplastic anemia. CDR3s include the opening cysteine and the closing phenylalanine or tryptophan. Each record gives: V gene, J gene, D gene, CDR3 length, clone size, CDR3 protein, CDR3 DNA. The D gene is left open where the match is weak. Clone sizes are given selectively: once, few, many, or a class where the clone is expanded.

TRBV24-1	TRBJ2-7	TRBD1	13	many	CATSRDSSYEQYF	TGTGCCACTTCCCGGGACAGTTCCTACGAGCAGTACTTC
TRBV10-3	TRBJ1-6	TRBD1	14	NA	CASSRTGGYSPLHF	TGTGCCAGCAGTCGGACAGGGGGCTATTCACCCCTCCACTTT
TRBV5-8	TRBJ1-2	NA	13	NA	CASSLWGSYGYTF	TGTGCCAGCAGCTTATGGGGAAGCTATGGCTACACCTTC
TRBV12-3/TRBV12-4	TRBJ2-5	NA	17	NA	CASSNPTSRGALETQYF	TGCGCCAGCAGCAACCCGACTAGCAGGGGGGCCTTGGAGACCCAGTACTTC
TRBV15	TRBJ2-1	TRBD2	16	many	CATSRAAGLAGYEQFF	TGTGCCACCAGCAGAGCTGCGGGACTAGCGGGATATGAGCAGTTCTTC
TRBV7-9	TRBJ1-2	TRBD1	15	NA	CASSLWDRGSDGYTF	TGTGCCAGCAGCTTATGGGACAGGGGTTCTGATGGCTACACCTTC
TRBV27	TRBJ1-6	NA	12	many	CASRTVGSLLHF	TGTGCCAGCAGGACGGTGGGTAGTCTCCTCCACTTT
TRBV7-9	TRBJ2-2	NA	15	NA	CASSLGRRNTGELFF	TGTGCCAGCAGCCTAGGTCGACGGAACACCGGGGAGCTGTTTTTT
TRBV24-1	TRBJ1-1	NA	12	NA	CATSEETDEAFF	TGTGCCACCAGTGAGGAGACTGATGAAGCTTTCTTT
TRBV7-9	TRBJ2-1	TRBD1	17	many	CASSLFEDRAQYNEQFF	TGTGCCAGCAGCTTATTCGAGGACAGGGCCCAATACAATGAGCAGTTCTTC
TRBV15	TRBJ1-1	NA	16	many	CATSRVYPGADTEAFF	TGTGCCACCAGCAGAGTATATCCAGGGGCGGACACTGAAGCTTTCTTT
TRBV4-3	TRBJ1-1	NA	14	many	CASSQEMGGTEAFF	TGCGCCAGCAGCCAAGAAATGGGGGGCACTGAAGCTTTCTTT
TRBV9	TRBJ2-3	NA	13	few	CASSVVGTDTQYF	TGTGCCAGCAGCGTAGTGGGCACAGATACGCAGTATTTT
TRBV28	TRBJ1-6	TRBD1	18	many	CASSLLLELTGSRSPLHF	TGTGCCAGCAGTTTGCTCCTTGAACTGACAGGGTCAAGATCACCCCTCCACTTT
TRBV7-2	TRBJ2-1	TRBD2	14	many	CASRWLAGENEQFF	TGTGCCAGCAGATGGCTAGCGGGGGAGAATGAGCAGTTCTTC
TRBV4-1	TRBJ2-1	NA	16	NA	CASSQLLAYPYNEQFF	TGCGCCAGCAGCCAACTTCTAGCTTACCCCTACAATGAGCAGTTCTTC
TRBV4-2	TRBJ1-6	TRBD1	15	NA	CASSQQTGEGSPLHF	TGTGCCAGCAGCCAACAGACAGGGGAAGGCTCACCCCTCCACTTT
TRBV6-1	TRBJ1-4	TRBD1	15	many	CASSEGQGAFEKLFF	TGTGCCAGCAGTGAGGGACAGGGGGCTTTTGAAAAACTGTTTTTT
TRBV25-1	TRBJ2-7	NA	12	NA	CASGGLSYEQYF	TGTGCCAGCGGGGGCCTCTCCTACGAGCAGTACTTC
TRBV12-3/TRBV12-4	TRBJ2-7	NA	11	many	CASGDSYEQYF	TGTGCCAGCGGAGACAGCTACGAGCAGTACTTC
TRBV20-1	TRBJ1-2	NA	14	NA	CSARDRDWNYGYTF	TGCAGTGCTAGAGATCGGGACTGGAACTATGGCTACACCTTC
TRBV4-1	TRBJ2-1	NA	13	many	CASSQEGGPKQFF	TGCGCCAGCAGCCAAGAAGGAGGGCCGAAGCAGTTCTTC
TRBV9	TRBJ1-6	TRBD1	16	NA	CASSVNQGAVNSPLHF	TGTGCCAGCAGCGTAAATCAGGGGGCGGTTAATTCACCCCTCCACTTT
TRBV14	TRBJ1-1	NA	15	NA	CASSQGGGRNTEAFF	TGTGCCAGCAGCCAAGGAGGTGGGAGGAACACTGAAGCTTTCTTT
TRBV25-1	TRBJ1-4	TRBD1	15	NA	CASSTTTGVYEKLFF	TGTGCCAGCAGTACCACGACAGGGGTGTACGAAAAACTGTTTTTT
TRBV10-3	TRBJ2-7	TRBD1	15	many	CAISTAGTGGNEQYF	TGTGCCATCAGTACCGCCGGGACAGGGGGAAATGAGCAGTACTTC
TRBV15	TRBJ1-5	NA	16	many	CATSGRGTLSNQPQHF	TGTGCCACCAGCGGACGGGGGACACTTAGCAATCAGCCCCAGCATTTT
TRBV20-1	TRBJ2-1	TRBD2	15	many	CSAGGGLAGGPRQFF	TGCAGTGCGGGAGGAGGACTAGCGGGAGGGCCCCGGCAGTTCTTC
TRBV29-1	TRBJ1-1	NA	13	NA	CSVTGARFTEALF	TGCAGCGTTACGGGGGCCCGTTTCACTGAAGCTCTCTTT
TRBV7-2	TRBJ2-7	TRBD1	16	NA	CASSVGTGGEDYEQYF	TGTGCCAGCAGCGTCGGGACAGGGGGGGAAGACTACGAGCAGTACTTC
TRBV7-9	TRBJ1-2	NA	15	many	CASSSTGSRLGGYTF	TGTGCCAGCAGCTCCACGGGGTCACGCCTCGGTGGCTACACCTTC
TRBV7-9	TRBJ1-5	NA	15	many	CASSPVVAGNQPQHF	TGTGCCAGCAGCCCCGTTGTGGCAGGCAATCAGCCCCAGCATTTT
TRBV7-9	TRBJ2-1	NA	14	many	CASSEPTKGNEQFF	TGTGCCAGCAGCGAACCGACTAAAGGCAATGAGCAGTTCTTC
TRBV7-6	TRBJ2-5	TRBD1	13	NA	CASSLGGQPTQYF	TGTGCTAGCAGCTTAGGGGGACAGCCGACCCAGTACTTC
TRBV24-1	TRBJ1-4	NA	15	NA	CATSWYLGDGEKLFF	TGTGCCACCAGCTGGTACCTGGGGGATGGGGAAAAACTGTTTTTT